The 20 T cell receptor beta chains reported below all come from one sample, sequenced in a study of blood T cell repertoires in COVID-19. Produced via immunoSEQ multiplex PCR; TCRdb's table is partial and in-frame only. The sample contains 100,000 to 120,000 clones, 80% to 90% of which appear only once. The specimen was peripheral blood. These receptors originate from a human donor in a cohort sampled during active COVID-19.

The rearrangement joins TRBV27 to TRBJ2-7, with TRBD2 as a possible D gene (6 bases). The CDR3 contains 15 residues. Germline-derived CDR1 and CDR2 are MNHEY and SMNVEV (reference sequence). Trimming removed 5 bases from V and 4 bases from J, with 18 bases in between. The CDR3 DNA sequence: TGTGCCAGCAGTCTTGACCCGGGACTGCCGTACGAGCAGTACTTC. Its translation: CASSLDPGLPYEQYF.

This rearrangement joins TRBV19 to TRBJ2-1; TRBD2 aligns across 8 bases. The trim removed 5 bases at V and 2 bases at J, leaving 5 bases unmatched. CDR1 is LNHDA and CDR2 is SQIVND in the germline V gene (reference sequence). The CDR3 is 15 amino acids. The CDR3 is CASSERENPYNEQFF. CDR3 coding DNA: TGTGCCAGTAGTGAGCGGGAGAACCCCTACAATGAGCAGTTCTTC. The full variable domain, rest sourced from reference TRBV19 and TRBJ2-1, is DGGITQSPKYLFRKEGQNVTLSCEQNLNHDAMYWYRQDPGQGLRLIYYSQIVNDFQKGDIAEGYSVSREKKESFPLTVTSAQKNPTAFYLCASSERENPYNEQFFGPGTRLTVL.

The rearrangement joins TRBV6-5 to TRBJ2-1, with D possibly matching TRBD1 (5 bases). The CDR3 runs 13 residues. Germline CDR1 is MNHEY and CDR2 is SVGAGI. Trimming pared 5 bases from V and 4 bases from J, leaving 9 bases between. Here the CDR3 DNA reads TGTGCCAGCAGTAAGGACACGTACAATGAGCAGTTCTTC. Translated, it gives CASSKDTYNEQFF.

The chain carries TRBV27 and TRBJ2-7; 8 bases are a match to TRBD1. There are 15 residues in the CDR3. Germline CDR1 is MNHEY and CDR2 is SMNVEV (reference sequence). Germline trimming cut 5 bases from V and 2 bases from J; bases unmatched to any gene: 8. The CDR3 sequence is CASSPRDRPAYEQYF. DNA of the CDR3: TGTGCCAGCAGTCCCCGGGACAGGCCAGCCTACGAGCAGTACTTC.

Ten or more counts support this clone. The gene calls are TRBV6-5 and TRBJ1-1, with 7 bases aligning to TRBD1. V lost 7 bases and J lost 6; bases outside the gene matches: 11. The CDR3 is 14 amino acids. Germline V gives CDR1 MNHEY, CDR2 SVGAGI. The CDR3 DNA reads TGTGCCAGCACCTGGGACAGCGTTCCATCTGAAGCTTTCTTT. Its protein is CASTWDSVPSEAFF.

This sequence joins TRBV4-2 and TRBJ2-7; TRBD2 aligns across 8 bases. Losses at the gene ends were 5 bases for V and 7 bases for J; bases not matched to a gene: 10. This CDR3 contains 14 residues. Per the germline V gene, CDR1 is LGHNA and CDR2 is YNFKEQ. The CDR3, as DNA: TGTGCCAGCAGCACGCTCGGGACTAGGGGGGAGCAGTACTTC. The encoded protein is CASSTLGTRGEQYF.

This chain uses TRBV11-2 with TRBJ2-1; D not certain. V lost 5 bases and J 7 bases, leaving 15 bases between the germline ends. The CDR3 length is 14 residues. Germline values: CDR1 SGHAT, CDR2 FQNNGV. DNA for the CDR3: TGTGCCAGCAGCCTGGAAGGAATCGGGAATGAGCAGTTCTTC. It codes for CASSLEGIGNEQFF.

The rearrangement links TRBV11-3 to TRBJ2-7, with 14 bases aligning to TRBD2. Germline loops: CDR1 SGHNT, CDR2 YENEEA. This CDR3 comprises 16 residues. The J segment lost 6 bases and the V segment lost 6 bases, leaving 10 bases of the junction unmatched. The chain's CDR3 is CASSYGGLAGAGEQYF. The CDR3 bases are TGTGCCAGCAGTTACGGGGGACTAGCGGGAGCCGGCGAGCAGTACTTC.

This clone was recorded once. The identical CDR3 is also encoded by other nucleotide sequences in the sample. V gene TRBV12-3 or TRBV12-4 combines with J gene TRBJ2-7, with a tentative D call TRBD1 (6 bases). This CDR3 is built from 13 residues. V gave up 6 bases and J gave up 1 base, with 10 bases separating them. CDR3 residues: CASSPDSSYEQYF. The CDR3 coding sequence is TGTGCCAGCAGCCCGGACAGTTCCTACGAGCAGTACTTC.

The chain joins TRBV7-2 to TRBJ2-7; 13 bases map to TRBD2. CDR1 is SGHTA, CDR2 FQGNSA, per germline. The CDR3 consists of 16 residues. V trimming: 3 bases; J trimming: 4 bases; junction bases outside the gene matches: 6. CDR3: CASSLGLAGPLYEQYF. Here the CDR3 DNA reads TGTGCCAGCAGCTTGGGACTAGCGGGACCGCTATACGAGCAGTACTTC. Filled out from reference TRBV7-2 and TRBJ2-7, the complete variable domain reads GAGVSQSPSNKVTEKGKDVELRCDPISGHTALYWYRQSLGQGLEFLIYFQGNSAPDKSGLPSDRFSAERTGGSVSTLTIQRTQQEDSAVYLCASSLGLAGPLYEQYFGPGTRLTVT.

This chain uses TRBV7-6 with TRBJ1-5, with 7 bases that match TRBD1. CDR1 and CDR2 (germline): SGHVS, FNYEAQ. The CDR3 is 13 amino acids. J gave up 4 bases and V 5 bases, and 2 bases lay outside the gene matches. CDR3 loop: CASSGQENQPQHF. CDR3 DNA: TGTGCCAGCAGCGGACAGGAAAATCAGCCCCAGCATTTT.

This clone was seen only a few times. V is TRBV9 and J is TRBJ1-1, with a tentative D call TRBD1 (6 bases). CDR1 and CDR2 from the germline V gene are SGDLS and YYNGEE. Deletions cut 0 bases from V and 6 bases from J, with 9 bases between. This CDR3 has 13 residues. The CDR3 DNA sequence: TGTGCCAGCAGCGTAGGAGGGGGTCCTGAAGCTTTCTTT. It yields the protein CASSVGGGPEAFF.

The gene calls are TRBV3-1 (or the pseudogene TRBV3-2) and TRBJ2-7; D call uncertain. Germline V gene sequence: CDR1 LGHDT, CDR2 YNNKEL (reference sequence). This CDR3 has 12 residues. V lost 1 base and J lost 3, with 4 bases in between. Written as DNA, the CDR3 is TGTGCCAGCAGCCAAGGCGGCTACGAGCAGTACTTC. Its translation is CASSQGGYEQYF.

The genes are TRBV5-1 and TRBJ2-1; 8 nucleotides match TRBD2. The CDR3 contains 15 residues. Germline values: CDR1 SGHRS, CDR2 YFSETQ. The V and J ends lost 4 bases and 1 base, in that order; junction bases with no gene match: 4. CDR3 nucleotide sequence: TGCGCCAGCAGCCCGGGGGGGTGGTCCTACAATGAGCAGTTCTTC. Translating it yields CASSPGGWSYNEQFF.

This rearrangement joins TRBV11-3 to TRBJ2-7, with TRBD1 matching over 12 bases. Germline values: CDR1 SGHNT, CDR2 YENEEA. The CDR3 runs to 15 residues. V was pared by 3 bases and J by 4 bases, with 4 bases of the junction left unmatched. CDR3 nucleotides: TGTGCCAGCAGCTTGGGGACAGGGGGCTCTTACGAGCAGTACTTC. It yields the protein CASSLGTGGSYEQYF.

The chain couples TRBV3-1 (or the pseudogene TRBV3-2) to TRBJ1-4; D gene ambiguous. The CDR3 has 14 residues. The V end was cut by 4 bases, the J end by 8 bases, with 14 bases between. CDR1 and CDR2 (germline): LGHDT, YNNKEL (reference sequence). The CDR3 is CASSPTRMWEKLFF. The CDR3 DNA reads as TGTGCCAGCAGCCCCACAAGAATGTGGGAAAAACTGTTTTTT.

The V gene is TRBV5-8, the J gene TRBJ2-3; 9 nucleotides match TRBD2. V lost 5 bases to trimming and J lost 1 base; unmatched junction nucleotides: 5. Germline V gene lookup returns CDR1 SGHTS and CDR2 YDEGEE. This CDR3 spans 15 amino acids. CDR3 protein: CASRPRLAGTDTQYF. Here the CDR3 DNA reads TGTGCCAGCAGGCCACGACTAGCGGGCACAGATACGCAGTATTTT.

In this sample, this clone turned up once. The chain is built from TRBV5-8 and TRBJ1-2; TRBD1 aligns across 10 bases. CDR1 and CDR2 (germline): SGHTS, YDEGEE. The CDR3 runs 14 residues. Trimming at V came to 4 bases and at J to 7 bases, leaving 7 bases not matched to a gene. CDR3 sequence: CASSRQGAHLGYTF. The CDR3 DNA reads TGTGCCAGCAGCCGACAGGGGGCGCATCTTGGCTACACCTTC.

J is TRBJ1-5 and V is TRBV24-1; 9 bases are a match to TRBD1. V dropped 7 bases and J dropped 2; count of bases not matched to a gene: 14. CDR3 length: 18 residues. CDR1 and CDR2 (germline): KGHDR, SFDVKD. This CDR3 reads CATREMGQGTNGNQPQHF. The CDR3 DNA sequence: TGTGCCACCAGAGAGATGGGACAGGGAACGAATGGCAATCAGCCCCAGCATTTT.

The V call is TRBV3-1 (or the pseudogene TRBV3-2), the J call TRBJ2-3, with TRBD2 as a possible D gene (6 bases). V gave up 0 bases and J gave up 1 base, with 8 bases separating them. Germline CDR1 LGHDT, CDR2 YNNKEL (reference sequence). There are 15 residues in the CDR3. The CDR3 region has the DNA TGTGCCAGCAGCCAAGATACGGGGGGCACAGATACGCAGTATTTT. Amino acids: CASSQDTGGTDTQYF.